The entry below gives a single T cell receptor beta chain sequence along with its context. The CDR3 extends over 16 amino acids. V was clipped by 6 bases and J by 4 bases, with 21 bases between them. The V gene's germline CDR1 is LNHDA and CDR2 SQIVND (reference sequence). As processed by the authors: Reference gene primer amplification in the assay estimated nucleated cell counts. Method: immunoSEQ multiplex PCR; TCRdb's copy keeps in-frame clones and lacks some. D and trimming come from the DNA, and the V and J calls and clone size come from that table. The table records about 140,000 clones, more than 80% of them present only once. This record belongs to a study of blood T cell repertoires in COVID-19. In the study overall: Researchers got acute and convalescent COVID-19 samples from the United States, Italy and Spain. PBMCs, B-cell-depleted T cells, or T cells were the source of the cDNA or gDNA that made up the material.

The V gene is TRBV19, the J gene TRBJ1-2; a weak D match, TRBD1 (5 bases). This sequence originates from an elderly woman in a cohort sampled during active or convalescent COVID-19. The sample taken for sequencing was peripheral blood. CDR3 bases: TGTGCCAGTAGCCCAACTATGCGGGGGGAGATCTATGGCTACACCTTC. Translating it yields CASSPTMRGEIYGYTF. The full variable domain, in which reference TRBV19 and TRBJ1-2 provide the parts outside the CDR3, is DGGITQSPKYLFRKEGQNVTLSCEQNLNHDAMYWYRQDPGQGLRLIYYSQIVNDFQKGDIAEGYSVSREKKESFPLTVTSAQKNPTAFYLCASSPTMRGEIYGYTFGSGTRLTVV.